The 2 T cell receptor beta chains presented below share a single source sample, sequenced in a study of blood T cell repertoires in COVID-19 (dated by TCRdb to 2018 to 2021). Receptors were amplified or captured by the immunoSEQ multiplex PCR assay. TCRdb mirrors the immuneACCESS table, restricted to in-frame sequences. Some clones are absent from its copies; in checked studies, under half trace to an unresolved V gene, and the reason for the others is unknown. The table for this sample lists around 180,000 clones; under 85% of them were counted only once. More than 8% of the sample rests with the top ten. The sample consisted of peripheral blood. The receptors derive from a woman over 75 with acute or convalescent COVID-19.

This clone was seen only once. The chain carries TRBV2 and TRBJ2-2; 7 bases match TRBD1. The germline V gene has CDR1 SNHLY and CDR2 FYNNEI. The CDR3 spans 15 residues. With 6 bases clipped from V and 0 bases from J, the junction kept 4 bases outside the gene matches. The CDR3 reads CASRQQGTNTGELFF. For the CDR3, the DNA is TGTGCCAGCAGACAACAGGGGACGAACACCGGGGAGCTGTTTTTT.

The V call is TRBV6-4, the J call TRBJ2-1; 10 bases are a match to TRBD2. The germline CDR1 and CDR2 sequences are MRHNA and SNTAGT. Trimming took 4 bases from V and 4 from J; bases not matched to a gene: 4. The CDR3 consists of 15 residues. The CDR3 nucleotides are TGTGCCAGCAGTGTAACTAGCGGGGTGTACAATGAGCAGTTCTTC. Amino acids: CASSVTSGVYNEQFF.